This entry lists 27 T cell receptor beta chains sequenced from one sample in a study of metastatic and nonmetastatic thyroid tumors. TCRdb re-called the PCR reads with MiXCR. Of under 40,000 clones in the sample, roughly a sixth were seen once. Patients underwent thyroid surgery, and none had received any treatment before it. What was sequenced was blood. The origin of the receptors is a male donor with papillary thyroid cancer or a benign thyroid nodule (not recorded which). Some clones in this sample may be carry-over from other donors' samples.

This clone was detected a few times. The genes are TRBV12-3 or TRBV12-4 and TRBJ2-7, with TRBD2 as a possible D gene (7 bases). The CDR3 sequence is 15 residues long. With 2 bases removed from V and 2 bases from J, the gap between germline ends came to 13 bases. CDR3 sequence (DNA): TGTGCCAGCAGTTTAAGGGGGAGGGCCCCCTACGAGCAGTACTTC. This encodes CASSLRGRAPYEQYF.

J is TRBJ2-2 and V is TRBV7-8, with TRBD2 identical over 13 bases. J gave up 1 base and V 5 bases, and 1 base lay outside the gene matches. The V gene's germline CDR1 is SGHVS and CDR2 FQNEAQ. This CDR3 is built from 16 residues. Here the CDR3 reads CASSRTSGRNTGELFF. The CDR3 coding sequence is TGTGCCAGCAGCAGGACTAGCGGGAGGAACACCGGGGAGCTGTTTTTT.

This clone was seen a handful of times. V gene TRBV28 combines with J gene TRBJ2-5; D is perhaps TRBD1 or TRBD2 (7 bases each). The CDR3 consists of 21 residues. Trimming shortened V by 2 bases and J by 0 bases, and 28 bases separated the two germline ends. Germline CDR1 reads MDHEN; CDR2 reads SYDVKM. The CDR3 here is CASSLGFGTEQGGRYQETQYF. Here the CDR3 DNA reads TGTGCCAGCAGTTTAGGCTTCGGGACAGAACAGGGAGGGAGGTACCAAGAGACCCAGTACTTC.

This clone was counted at least ten times. The chain joins TRBV20-1 to TRBJ1-6; D is unresolved. CDR1 is DFQATT and CDR2 is SNEGSKA in the germline V gene (reference sequence). The V end was cut by 1 base, the J end by 13 bases, with 14 bases between. This CDR3 has 13 residues. CDR3 nucleotide sequence: TGCAGTGCTAGAGCCAGGAATAACTTTCCCCTCCACTTT. It specifies CSARARNNFPLHF.

This clone was seen at least ten times. The J gene is TRBJ2-2, the V gene TRBV12-3 or TRBV12-4; perhaps TRBD1 as D (6 bases). V was pared by 3 bases and J by 0 bases, with 23 bases between. There are 20 residues in the CDR3. CDR3: CASSLVISPGHEANTGELFF. The CDR3 DNA follows: TGTGCCAGCAGTTTGGTCATCTCCCCGGGACACGAAGCGAACACCGGGGAGCTGTTTTTT.

This clone was picked up many times. At one of its ends the junction is not consistent with the germline gene, which may arise from a read error. The rearrangement joins TRBV13 to TRBJ2-2, with TRBD2 as a possible D gene (5 bases). In germline, CDR1 is PRHDT, CDR2 FYEKMQ (reference sequence). The CDR3 loop spans 13 amino acids. The CDR3 region is CASTSENTGKLFF. In nucleotides, the CDR3 is TGTGCCAGCACCTCAGAGAACACCGGGAAGCTGTTTTTT.

The chain has TRBV4-1 and TRBJ2-6; D is ambiguous. V lost 4 bases to trimming and J lost 2 bases, with 15 bases between them. The CDR3 runs 17 residues. Germline V lookup: CDR1 MGHRA, CDR2 YSYEKL. The CDR3 nucleotides are TGCGCCAGCAGCCTGGTCGAGCTCCTCCCTGGGGCCAACGTCCTGACTTTC. This sequence encodes CASSLVELLPGANVLTF.

This clone has a count of ten or more. The gene calls are TRBV19 and TRBJ2-2; weak D call: TRBD2 (7 bases). This CDR3 has 17 residues. V was shortened by 5 bases and J by 5 bases, with 21 bases between the two germline ends. Germline assignment: CDR1 LNHDA and CDR2 SQIVND (reference sequence). CDR3 sequence (DNA): TGTGCCAGTAGTCCCAGGGCCAGGGGCGGGGGTACCGGGGAGCTGTTTTTT. It yields the protein CASSPRARGGGTGELFF.

This clone has ten or more counts. The rearrangement uses TRBV3-1 and TRBJ1-5; 7 bases agree with TRBD1. The V gene end was trimmed by 2 bases and the J gene end by 6 bases; junction bases not matched to a gene: 7. The CDR3 consists of 15 residues. Germline V CDR1 and CDR2: LGHDT, YNNKEL (reference sequence). In nucleotides, the CDR3 is TGTGCCAGCAGCCAATTCACAGGGGCCAGTCAGCCCCAGCATTTT. Protein sequence: CASSQFTGASQPQHF. Supplemented by reference TRBV3-1 and TRBJ1-5, the full variable domain reads DTAVSQTPKYLVTQMGNDKSIKCEQNLGHDTMYWYKQDSKKFLKIMFSYNNKELIINETVPNRFSPKSPDKAHLNLHINSLELGDSAVYFCASSQFTGASQPQHFGDGTRLSIL.

This clone was counted ten times or more. The gene calls are TRBV11-1 and TRBJ2-2; D is unclear. CDR1 is SGHAT, CDR2 FQDESV, per germline (reference sequence). CDR3 length: 13 amino acids. Trimming cost V 6 bases and J 3 bases, with 8 bases left between them. The CDR3 loop reads CASSLQDTGELFF. CDR3 nucleotides: TGTGCCAGCAGTTTGCAGGACACCGGGGAGCTGTTTTTT.

This clone was found a few times. V usage is TRBV12-3 or TRBV12-4 and J usage is TRBJ2-3, with D possibly being TRBD2 (5 bases). The CDR3 loop spans 15 amino acids. V dropped 6 bases and J dropped 2 bases, with 15 bases sitting between them. CDR3 loop: CASRSQDLYTDTQYF. The CDR3 region has the DNA TGTGCCAGCAGATCCCAGGACTTGTACACAGATACGCAGTATTTT.

This clone was counted ten times or more. This rearrangement joins TRBV9 to TRBJ2-1; 9 nucleotides match TRBD2. The CDR3 consists of 17 residues. V lost 4 bases and J lost 4; bases outside the gene matches: 12. Per germline, CDR1 SGDLS and CDR2 YYNGEE. This CDR3 is CASSSILGGRAYNEQFF. CDR3 nucleotide sequence: TGTGCCAGCAGCTCAATATTGGGCGGGAGGGCATACAATGAGCAGTTCTTC.

There are many counts of this clone. The V and J genes are TRBV29-1 and TRBJ2-1; D gene uncertain. CDR3 size: 12 residues. Trimming removed 3 bases at V and 10 bases at J, with 13 bases between. The germline gives CDR1 SQVTM, CDR2 ANQGSEA. The CDR3 region is CSVDISFREQFF. CDR3 nucleotides: TGCAGCGTTGATATCTCCTTCCGAGAGCAGTTCTTC.

This clone came up many times. V and J are TRBV10-2 and TRBJ2-7, with D unclear. Germline V gene sequence: CDR1 WSHSY, CDR2 SAAADI. This CDR3 spans 15 amino acids. Trimming removed 6 bases at V and 0 bases at J, with 15 bases between. This CDR3 is CASRSGLSSSYEQYF. In DNA form, the CDR3 reads TGCGCCAGCAGATCGGGTCTCTCCAGCTCCTACGAGCAGTACTTC.

V is TRBV3-1 and J is TRBJ2-2; weak D call: TRBD1 (6 bases). V shed 5 bases and J shed 2 bases, with 9 bases lying between them. The CDR3 extends over 14 amino acids. The germline V gene has CDR1 LGHDT and CDR2 YNNKEL (reference sequence). The CDR3, as DNA: TGTGCCAGCAGCGACAGGAGCAACACCGGGGAGCTGTTTTTT. Protein product: CASSDRSNTGELFF.

The rearrangement uses TRBV9 and TRBJ1-2, with 9 bases identical to TRBD1. Germline CDR1 SGDLS, CDR2 YYNGEE. V lost 4 bases and J lost 8; bases outside the gene matches: 6. The CDR3 extends over 13 amino acids. The CDR3 bases are TGTGCCAGCAGCTCTAACAGGGGGCAAGGCTACACCTTC. Amino acid sequence: CASSSNRGQGYTF.

This clone is labeled as medium-sized. The chain uses TRBV6-1 and TRBJ2-1; D might be TRBD1 (6 bases). V was shortened by 5 bases and J by 4 bases, with 15 bases between the two germline ends. CDR3 size: 15 residues. CDR1 is MNHNS and CDR2 is SASEGT in the germline V gene. The CDR3 coding sequence is TGTGCCAGCAGTATCGTGACAGGAGAATACAATGAGCAGTTCTTC. This codes for CASSIVTGEYNEQFF.

In DNA form, the CDR3 reads TGTGCCAGCAGCCAAGTTAGTAGTGTCTACACCTTC. The encoded protein is CASSQVSSVYTF. This chain links TRBV5-4 with TRBJ1-2, with no clear D. The CDR3 is made up of 12 amino acids. Germline values: CDR1 SGHNT, CDR2 YYREEE (reference sequence). V shed 4 bases and J shed 10 bases, with 14 bases lying between them.

This clone came up many times. The chain employs TRBV7-8 and TRBJ2-5; weak D call: TRBD2 (6 bases). V lost 2 bases and J 4 bases, leaving 11 bases between the germline ends. Germline V CDR1 and CDR2: SGHVS, FQNEAQ. The CDR3 loop spans 14 amino acids. The CDR3: CASSLYAGPETQYF. CDR3 sequence (DNA): TGTGCCAGCAGCTTATATGCGGGACCAGAGACCCAGTACTTC.

A note on this clone: This could be a read error, since a much larger clone is one nucleotide away. Additional DNA sequences in this sample encode the identical CDR3. V is TRBV5-4 and J is TRBJ2-7; 9 nucleotides match TRBD1. This CDR3 spans 15 amino acids. Germline CDR1 and CDR2: SGHNT and YYREEE (reference sequence). The V and J ends lost 0 bases and 6 bases, in that order; junction bases with no gene match: 7. CDR3 amino acids: CASSLGDRARVEQYF. CDR3 bases: TGTGCCAGCAGCTTGGGGGACAGGGCTAGGGTCGAGCAGTACTTC.

The V call is TRBV5-1, the J call TRBJ2-7; the D gene is possibly TRBD2 (6 bases). The CDR3 loop spans 14 amino acids. V lost 4 bases and J lost 7, with 18 bases in between. Germline values: CDR1 SGHRS, CDR2 YFSETQ. CDR3 sequence (DNA): TGCGCCAGCAGCCAGGACGGGAGTTGGGGTGAGCAGTACTTC. It specifies CASSQDGSWGEQYF.

This clone was seen ten or more times. The chain combines TRBV12-3 or TRBV12-4 with TRBJ2-2, with D unclear. The V and J ends lost 3 bases and 0 bases respectively, with 8 bases between them. This CDR3 has 15 amino acids. The CDR3 region is CASSFESPNTGELFF. Here the CDR3 DNA reads TGTGCCAGCAGTTTTGAGTCCCCGAACACCGGGGAGCTGTTTTTT.

There are many counts of this clone. V is TRBV11-1 and J is TRBJ1-5, with unresolved D. V was clipped by 4 bases and J by 1 base, with 14 bases between them. The CDR3 covers 16 residues. Germline CDR1 is SGHAT and CDR2 is FQDESV (reference sequence). The DNA for the CDR3 is TGTGCCAGCAGCTCCGATACGGGCGGAAGCAATCAGCCCCAGCATTTT. Residues: CASSSDTGGSNQPQHF.

This clone was recorded at least ten times. This sequence joins TRBV2 and TRBJ1-6; D not certain. The CDR3 sequence is 14 residues long. CDR1 and CDR2 (germline): SNHLY, FYNNEI. The V end lost 8 bases, the J end lost 4 bases, and 12 bases lay between the germline ends. CDR3 sequence: CASYPEQYNSPLHF. The CDR3 DNA is TGTGCCAGCTACCCCGAACAGTATAATTCACCCCTCCACTTT.

By proportion, this clone is medium-sized (0.01 to 0.1%). The V gene is TRBV6-1, the J gene TRBJ1-1; maybe TRBD1 (6 bases). The CDR3 is made up of 13 amino acids. In germline, CDR1 is MNHNS, CDR2 SASEGT. Trimming shortened V by 6 bases and J by 4 bases, and 12 bases separated the two germline ends. CDR3 sequence reads: CASSFGGATEAFF. CDR3 in DNA: TGTGCCAGCAGCTTTGGGGGCGCCACTGAAGCTTTCTTT.

This clone appeared a few times. The chain employs TRBV6-1 and TRBJ1-5; D not resolved. V gave up 10 bases and J gave up 5 bases, with 24 bases separating them. The CDR3 has 16 residues. Germline CDR1 and CDR2: MNHNS and SASEGT. The CDR3 loop is CANSPRVGSSDQPQHF. CDR3 sequence (DNA): TGTGCCAACAGCCCCCGGGTGGGGTCGTCGGATCAGCCCCAGCATTTT.

This clone was found many times. The gene calls are TRBV20-1 and TRBJ2-5; 7 nucleotides agree with TRBD2. The CDR3 extends over 16 amino acids. Germline CDR1 is DFQATT and CDR2 is SNEGSKA (reference sequence). V gave up 1 base and J gave up 2 bases; unmatched junction bases: 10. The CDR3 protein is CSARGSPSSGQETQYF. DNA of the CDR3: TGCAGTGCTAGAGGTTCCCCGAGTAGCGGGCAAGAGACCCAGTACTTC.